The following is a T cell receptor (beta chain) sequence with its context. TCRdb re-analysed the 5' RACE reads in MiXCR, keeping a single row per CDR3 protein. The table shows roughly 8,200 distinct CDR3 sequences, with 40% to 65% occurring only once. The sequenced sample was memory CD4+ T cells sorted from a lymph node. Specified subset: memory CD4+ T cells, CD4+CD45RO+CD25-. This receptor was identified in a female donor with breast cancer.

CDR3 DNA: TGTGCCAGCAGTTTATTAGGAGATTCGGAGTTCTTC. Protein: CASSLLGDSEFF. The chain links TRBV12-3 or TRBV12-4 to TRBJ2-1; D uncertain. Trimming cost V 2 bases and J 14 bases, with 13 bases left between them. This CDR3 region has 12 residues.